This TCR beta chain was observed in a study of cytomegalovirus exposure and HLA in healthy donors. V was cut by 0 bases and J by 5 bases, with 8 bases left in between. This CDR3 is 13 amino acids long. Germline V gives CDR1 SGHRS, CDR2 YFSETQ. In the PCR, 60 Vbeta and 13 Jbeta primers were used. Here immunoSEQ multiplex PCR was the method, and the copy in TCRdb shows in-frame clones only, minus some. The table includes over 120,000 clones, around 82% detected once. Input material: PBMCs. The clonotype was recovered from a man between 45 and 60 years old in good health and CMV-seronegative. This chain uses TRBV5-1 with TRBJ2-5; D is perhaps TRBD1 (5 bases). Written as DNA, the CDR3 is TGCGCCAGCAGCTTGGAAGGGGTGGAGACCCAGTACTTC. Protein product: CASSLEGVETQYF.